This is a list of T cell receptor beta chains from one sample in a study of cytomegalovirus exposure and HLA in healthy donors. TCRdb's copy holds only in-frame clones and misses some; the assay was immunoSEQ multiplex PCR. This sample has over 95,000 clones, with approximately 71% found just once. The sample comprised PBMCs. These TCRs come from a female donor in good health and CMV-seronegative. The CDR3 runs from the conserved cysteine through the conserved F or W. Fields, in order: J gene, D gene, V gene, clone size, CDR3 DNA, CDR3 protein. The D gene is left open where the match is weak. A clone size is listed for some rows: how often the clone was seen (once, few, many), or a class if it is expanded.

j_call: TRBJ2-3; d_call: NA; v_call: TRBV28; clone_size: NA; cdr3_nt: TGTGCCAGCAGTTTAAGGGAGAGGGGGAAAGCAGATACGCAGTATTTT; cdr3_aa: CASSLRERGKADTQYF
j_call: TRBJ1-3; d_call: NA; v_call: TRBV5-1; clone_size: NA; cdr3_nt: TGCGCCAGCGGAGGAGACTCTGGAAACACCATATATTTT; cdr3_aa: CASGGDSGNTIYF
j_call: TRBJ1-3; d_call: NA; v_call: TRBV19; clone_size: NA; cdr3_nt: TGTGCCAGTAGTATTCCCTTTGCGCGGGGTCTTTCCCGAGGCACCATATATTTT; cdr3_aa: CASSIPFARGLSRGTIYF
j_call: TRBJ2-2; d_call: NA; v_call: TRBV11-2; clone_size: NA; cdr3_nt: TGTGCCAGCAGCCGCCCCCCGCAGGGGTGGACCGGGGAGCTGTTTTTT; cdr3_aa: CASSRPPQGWTGELFF
j_call: TRBJ2-1; d_call: TRBD1; v_call: TRBV7-8; clone_size: NA; cdr3_nt: TGTGCCAGCAGCCCCGGGACAGGGGGGGCCTACAATGAGCAGTTCTTC; cdr3_aa: CASSPGTGGAYNEQFF
j_call: TRBJ1-5; d_call: NA; v_call: TRBV29-1; clone_size: NA; cdr3_nt: TGCAGCGTCGAGACTGGTGATAGCAATCAGCCCCAGCATTTT; cdr3_aa: CSVETGDSNQPQHF
j_call: TRBJ2-1; d_call: NA; v_call: TRBV18; clone_size: NA; cdr3_nt: TGTGCCAGCTCACCATACGTGACAGGTAATGAGCAGTTCTTC; cdr3_aa: CASSPYVTGNEQFF
j_call: TRBJ1-1; d_call: NA; v_call: TRBV7-9; clone_size: NA; cdr3_nt: TGTGCCAGCAGCCCTATTATGAACACTGAAGCTTTCTTT; cdr3_aa: CASSPIMNTEAFF
j_call: TRBJ2-7; d_call: NA; v_call: TRBV7-9; clone_size: NA; cdr3_nt: TGTGCCAGCAGCTTGGAGGTCTACGAGCAGTACTTC; cdr3_aa: CASSLEVYEQYF
j_call: TRBJ1-2; d_call: TRBD1; v_call: TRBV28; clone_size: NA; cdr3_nt: TGTGCCAGCAGCTGGGACAGAGCTAACTATGGCTACACCTTC; cdr3_aa: CASSWDRANYGYTF
j_call: TRBJ2-5; d_call: TRBD2; v_call: TRBV11-2; clone_size: NA; cdr3_nt: TGTGCCAGCAGCCCAGTCCCGGGACTAGCGACAGAGACCCAGTACTTC; cdr3_aa: CASSPVPGLATETQYF
j_call: TRBJ2-4; d_call: TRBD1; v_call: TRBV19; clone_size: few; cdr3_nt: TGTGCCAGTAGCACTACCGGGACAGGGCGATGGATTCAGTACTTC; cdr3_aa: CASSTTGTGRWIQYF
j_call: TRBJ1-2; d_call: NA; v_call: TRBV18; clone_size: NA; cdr3_nt: TGTGCCAGCTCACCACTCGGGGGGGATCTCTATGGCTACACCTTC; cdr3_aa: CASSPLGGDLYGYTF
j_call: TRBJ1-4; d_call: NA; v_call: TRBV15; clone_size: once; cdr3_nt: TGTGCCACCAGCAGAGATCCGTCAACTAATGAAAAACTGTTTTTT; cdr3_aa: CATSRDPSTNEKLFF
j_call: TRBJ2-7; d_call: TRBD1; v_call: TRBV4-3; clone_size: NA; cdr3_nt: TGCGCCAGCAGCCCGGGACAGTATGGCAACGAGCAGTACTTC; cdr3_aa: CASSPGQYGNEQYF
j_call: TRBJ2-1; d_call: TRBD2; v_call: TRBV5-1; clone_size: NA; cdr3_nt: TGCGCCAGCAGCTCGCCGGGACTAGAGTCCTACAATGAGCAGTTCTTC; cdr3_aa: CASSSPGLESYNEQFF